This TCR beta chain is from a study of Graves' ophthalmopathy and Graves' hyperthyroidism. Amplification from RNA transcripts yielded the TCR beta CDR3 regions. A first-round RT-PCR used HTBI primers, followed by a second-round multiplex PCR. Via MiXCR, TCRdb re-called the multiplex PCR reads, giving one row per CDR3 protein. The sample yields around 470,000 distinct CDR3 sequences, roughly 14% seen once. Per germline, CDR1 SGHRS and CDR2 YFSETQ. V shed 2 bases and J shed 4 bases, with 21 bases lying between them. The CDR3 is 17 residues long. Ophthalmopathy was moderately-to-severely active, CAS at least 3, NOSPECS at least 4, lasting under 3 months.

This clonotype originated in a young woman with Graves' ophthalmopathy. V usage is TRBV5-1 and J usage is TRBJ1-2; D remains unclear. The sample consisted of blood. CDR3 DNA: TGCGCCAGCAGCTTTGAGGGCACAGTAAGCCCTAGCTATGGCTACACCTTC. Residues: CASSFEGTVSPSYGYTF.